The rows below give T cell receptor beta chains drawn from one sample of a study of blood T cells in healthy people across ages. TCRdb itself ran the 5' RACE reads through MiXCR, one entry per CDR3 protein. Here the sample spans about 1.7 million distinct CDR3 sequences, approximately 28% being singletons. Sequencing was carried out using blood. The receptor source for this set is a woman aged 25 to 45 in good health. Both conserved end residues are trimmed from each CDR3. Each record gives: J gene, V gene, CDR3 protein.

J gene: TRBJ1-2
V gene: TRBV28
CDR3 protein: ASSPLRQGASGYT

J gene: TRBJ2-1
V gene: TRBV29-1
CDR3 protein: SVVGGATYNEQF

J gene: TRBJ1-2
V gene: TRBV2
CDR3 protein: ASSEEPRSSYT

J gene: TRBJ2-7
V gene: TRBV7-2
CDR3 protein: ASSLGGGVSSYEQY

J gene: TRBJ2-1
V gene: TRBV5-1
CDR3 protein: ASFASYNEQF

J gene: NA
V gene: TRBV18
CDR3 protein: ASSPAGDEQY

J gene: TRBJ1-1
V gene: TRBV5-1
CDR3 protein: ASRQGVLNTEAF

J gene: TRBJ2-3
V gene: TRBV9
CDR3 protein: ASSVVGGTTSTDTQY

J gene: TRBJ2-5
V gene: TRBV5-1
CDR3 protein: ASRWTGETQY

J gene: TRBJ1-5
V gene: TRBV15
CDR3 protein: ATSRDSTGRNQPQH

J gene: NA
V gene: TRBV3-1
CDR3 protein: ASSRRGQGAGEQY

J gene: TRBJ2-2
V gene: TRBV2
CDR3 protein: ASSPNDRGATGELF

J gene: TRBJ2-7
V gene: TRBV10-3
CDR3 protein: AISGSLDSGWDEQY

J gene: TRBJ1-6
V gene: TRBV29-1
CDR3 protein: SVGTGTGNSPLH

J gene: TRBJ2-3
V gene: TRBV7-2
CDR3 protein: ASSLDLGTGTQY

J gene: TRBJ2-3
V gene: TRBV12-3/TRBV12-4
CDR3 protein: ASSLRTSGHTSDTQY

J gene: TRBJ2-2
V gene: TRBV19
CDR3 protein: ASSAYRDLTGELF

J gene: TRBJ2-6
V gene: TRBV7-2
CDR3 protein: ASSLGAGGAFGANVLT

J gene: TRBJ2-1
V gene: TRBV14
CDR3 protein: ASSRYSSDEQF

J gene: TRBJ1-6
V gene: TRBV6-6
CDR3 protein: ASSYQQTRNSPLH

J gene: TRBJ2-1
V gene: TRBV9
CDR3 protein: ASSAPTGDNEQF

J gene: TRBJ2-7
V gene: TRBV20-1
CDR3 protein: SARAFRRYEQY